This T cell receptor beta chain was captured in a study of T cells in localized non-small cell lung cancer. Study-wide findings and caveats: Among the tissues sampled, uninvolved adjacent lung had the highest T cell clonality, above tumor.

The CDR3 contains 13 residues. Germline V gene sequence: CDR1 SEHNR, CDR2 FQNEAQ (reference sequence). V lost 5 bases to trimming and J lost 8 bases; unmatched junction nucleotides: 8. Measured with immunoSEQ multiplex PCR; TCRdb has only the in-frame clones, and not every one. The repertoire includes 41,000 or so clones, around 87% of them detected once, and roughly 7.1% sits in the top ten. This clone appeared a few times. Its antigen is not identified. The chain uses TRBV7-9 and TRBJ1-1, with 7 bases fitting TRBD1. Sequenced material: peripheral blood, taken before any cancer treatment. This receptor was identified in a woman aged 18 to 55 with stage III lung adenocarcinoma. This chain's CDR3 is CASSPGTVGEAFF. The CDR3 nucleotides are TGTGCCAGCAGCCCCGGGACAGTCGGGGAAGCTTTCTTT.